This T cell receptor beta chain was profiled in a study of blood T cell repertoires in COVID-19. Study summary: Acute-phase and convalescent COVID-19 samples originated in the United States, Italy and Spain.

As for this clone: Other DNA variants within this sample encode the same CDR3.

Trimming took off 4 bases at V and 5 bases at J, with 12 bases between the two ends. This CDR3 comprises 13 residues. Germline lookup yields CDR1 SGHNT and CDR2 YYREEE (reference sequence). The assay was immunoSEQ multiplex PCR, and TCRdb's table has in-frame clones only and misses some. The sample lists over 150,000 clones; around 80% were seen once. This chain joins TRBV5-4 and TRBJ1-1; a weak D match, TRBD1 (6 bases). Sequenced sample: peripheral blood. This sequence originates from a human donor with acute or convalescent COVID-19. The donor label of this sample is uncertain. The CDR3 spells CASSLSQGTEAFF. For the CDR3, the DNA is TGTGCCAGCAGCCTGAGCCAGGGGACTGAAGCTTTCTTT.